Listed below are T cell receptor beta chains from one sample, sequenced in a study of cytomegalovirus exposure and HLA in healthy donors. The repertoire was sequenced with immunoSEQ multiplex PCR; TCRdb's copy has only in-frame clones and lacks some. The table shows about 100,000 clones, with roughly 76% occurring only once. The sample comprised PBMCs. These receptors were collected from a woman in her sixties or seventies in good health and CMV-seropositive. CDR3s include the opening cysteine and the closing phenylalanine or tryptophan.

cdr3_aa: CASREGPGGNIQYF
v_call: TRBV5-1
cdr3_length: 14
j_call: TRBJ2-4

cdr3_aa: CASSFGTSGRSEQYF
v_call: TRBV9
cdr3_length: 15
j_call: TRBJ2-7

cdr3_aa: CASSGRRTSRVLEQYF
v_call: TRBV6-1
cdr3_length: 16
j_call: TRBJ2-7

cdr3_aa: CASSSRGHWTYEQYF
v_call: TRBV5-6
cdr3_length: 15
j_call: TRBJ2-7

cdr3_aa: CASSLGGGSDTGELFF
v_call: TRBV11-3
cdr3_length: 16
j_call: TRBJ2-2

cdr3_aa: CASSLGHNEQFF
v_call: TRBV5-1
cdr3_length: 12
j_call: TRBJ2-1

cdr3_aa: CSVNSLGGTDTQYF
v_call: TRBV29-1
cdr3_length: 14
j_call: TRBJ2-3

cdr3_aa: CASLELGAEGEKLFF
v_call: TRBV7-6
cdr3_length: 15
j_call: TRBJ1-4

cdr3_aa: CASSTRTGGGEQFF
v_call: TRBV6-5
cdr3_length: 14
j_call: TRBJ2-1

cdr3_aa: CASSLPTGVGANVLTF
v_call: TRBV7-9
cdr3_length: 16
j_call: TRBJ2-6

cdr3_aa: CASSSGPGHYEQYF
v_call: TRBV7-9
cdr3_length: 14
j_call: TRBJ2-7

cdr3_aa: CASSEGLGAVDTQYF
v_call: TRBV6-1
cdr3_length: 15
j_call: TRBJ2-3

cdr3_aa: CASQGLIPTDTQYF
v_call: TRBV27
cdr3_length: 14
j_call: TRBJ2-3

cdr3_aa: CASSLGLAGGQETQYF
v_call: TRBV11-2
cdr3_length: 16
j_call: TRBJ2-5

cdr3_aa: CASSENWAASTDTQYF
v_call: TRBV2
cdr3_length: 16
j_call: TRBJ2-3

cdr3_aa: CASSLVAGALYEQYF
v_call: TRBV11-2
cdr3_length: 15
j_call: TRBJ2-7

cdr3_aa: CAWTWTSANYEQYF
v_call: TRBV30
cdr3_length: 14
j_call: TRBJ2-7

cdr3_aa: CASSPHYRGKMNTEAFF
v_call: TRBV5-1
cdr3_length: 17
j_call: TRBJ1-1

cdr3_aa: CASSSGTGKSGEQFF
v_call: TRBV5-1
cdr3_length: 15
j_call: TRBJ2-1

cdr3_aa: CASSPGQGGHTEAFF
v_call: TRBV10-2
cdr3_length: 15
j_call: TRBJ1-1

cdr3_aa: CASTKSQETQYF
v_call: TRBV6-6
cdr3_length: 12
j_call: TRBJ2-5

cdr3_aa: CASSYGQAGIYEQYF
v_call: TRBV6-5
cdr3_length: 15
j_call: -

cdr3_aa: CASSSAVYGYTF
v_call: TRBV28
cdr3_length: 12
j_call: TRBJ1-2

cdr3_aa: CASSLVGRGNWNRELFF
v_call: TRBV5-1
cdr3_length: 17
j_call: TRBJ2-2

cdr3_aa: CASSPHSGGGYTF
v_call: TRBV19
cdr3_length: 13
j_call: TRBJ1-2

cdr3_aa: CASSLGQGSYNEQFF
v_call: TRBV11-2
cdr3_length: 15
j_call: TRBJ2-1

cdr3_aa: CASSGSGAVSGANVLTF
v_call: TRBV9
cdr3_length: 17
j_call: TRBJ2-6

cdr3_aa: CASSSGPGTEAFF
v_call: TRBV5-6
cdr3_length: 13
j_call: TRBJ1-1

cdr3_aa: CAWLRRRNEKLFF
v_call: TRBV30
cdr3_length: 13
j_call: TRBJ1-4

cdr3_aa: CASSLTGMGQPQHF
v_call: TRBV7-2
cdr3_length: 14
j_call: TRBJ1-5

cdr3_aa: CSVKTSGIRNEQFF
v_call: TRBV29-1
cdr3_length: 14
j_call: TRBJ2-1

cdr3_aa: CAWSGMGQGAFF
v_call: TRBV30
cdr3_length: 12
j_call: TRBJ1-1

cdr3_aa: CASSFLSNYEQYF
v_call: TRBV6-6
cdr3_length: 13
j_call: TRBJ2-7

cdr3_aa: CATSPYSGRPQETQYF
v_call: TRBV15
cdr3_length: 16
j_call: TRBJ2-5

cdr3_aa: CASSRGMGTEAFF
v_call: TRBV5-4
cdr3_length: 13
j_call: TRBJ1-1

cdr3_aa: CASSPPSSHTEAFF
v_call: TRBV18
cdr3_length: 14
j_call: TRBJ1-1

cdr3_aa: CASSLPQTGSYEQYF
v_call: TRBV5-4
cdr3_length: 15
j_call: TRBJ2-7

cdr3_aa: CATCKGAETDTQYF
v_call: TRBV15
cdr3_length: 14
j_call: TRBJ2-3

cdr3_aa: CASSRDRVDTQYF
v_call: TRBV7-6
cdr3_length: 13
j_call: TRBJ2-3

cdr3_aa: CASSARVAGKMNEQFF
v_call: TRBV6-1
cdr3_length: 16
j_call: TRBJ2-1

cdr3_aa: CASRTATGTGIEF
v_call: TRBV6-6
cdr3_length: 13
j_call: TRBJ2-7

cdr3_aa: CASTSDTQYF
v_call: TRBV7-9
cdr3_length: 10
j_call: TRBJ2-3

cdr3_aa: CASSAAGPGRDEQFF
v_call: TRBV19
cdr3_length: 15
j_call: TRBJ2-1

cdr3_aa: CASSLGQTRNNEQFF
v_call: TRBV5-1
cdr3_length: 15
j_call: TRBJ2-1

cdr3_aa: CASLRGADEKLFF
v_call: TRBV6-1
cdr3_length: 13
j_call: TRBJ1-4

cdr3_aa: CASSALRGYEQYF
v_call: TRBV6-1
cdr3_length: 13
j_call: TRBJ2-7

cdr3_aa: CASRDTGTDTQYF
v_call: TRBV5-4
cdr3_length: 13
j_call: TRBJ2-3

cdr3_aa: CASSLPSLSGWEQYF
v_call: TRBV28
cdr3_length: 15
j_call: TRBJ2-7

cdr3_aa: CSVRTGGQPQHF
v_call: TRBV29-1
cdr3_length: 12
j_call: TRBJ1-5

cdr3_aa: CASSPTGYGYTF
v_call: TRBV18
cdr3_length: 12
j_call: TRBJ1-2

cdr3_aa: CAISEQQETQYF
v_call: TRBV10-3
cdr3_length: 12
j_call: TRBJ2-5

cdr3_aa: CASSVEETQYF
v_call: TRBV5-6
cdr3_length: 11
j_call: TRBJ2-5

cdr3_aa: CASSRMRPQHF
v_call: TRBV5-8
cdr3_length: 11
j_call: TRBJ1-5

cdr3_aa: CASRQGVNSYEQYF
v_call: TRBV27
cdr3_length: 14
j_call: TRBJ2-7

cdr3_aa: CASSEVLRIAQYF
v_call: TRBV2
cdr3_length: 13
j_call: TRBJ2-5

cdr3_aa: CASSSATVYGYTF
v_call: TRBV5-8
cdr3_length: 13
j_call: TRBJ1-2

cdr3_aa: CAIGFDRGWTEAFF
v_call: TRBV10-3
cdr3_length: 14
j_call: TRBJ1-1